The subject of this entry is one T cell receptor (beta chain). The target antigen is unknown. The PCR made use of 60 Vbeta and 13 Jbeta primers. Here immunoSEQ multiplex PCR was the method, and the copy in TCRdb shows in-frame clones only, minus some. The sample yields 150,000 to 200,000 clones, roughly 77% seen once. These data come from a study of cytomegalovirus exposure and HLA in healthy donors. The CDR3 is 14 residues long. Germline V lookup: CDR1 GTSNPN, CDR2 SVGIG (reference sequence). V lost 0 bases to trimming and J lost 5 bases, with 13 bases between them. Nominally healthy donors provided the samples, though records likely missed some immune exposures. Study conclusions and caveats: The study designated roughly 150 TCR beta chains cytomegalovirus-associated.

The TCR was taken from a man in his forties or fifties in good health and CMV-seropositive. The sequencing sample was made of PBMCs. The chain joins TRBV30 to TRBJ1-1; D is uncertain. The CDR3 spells CAWSVMAVATEAFF. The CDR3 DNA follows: TGTGCCTGGAGTGTAATGGCAGTAGCGACTGAAGCTTTCTTT. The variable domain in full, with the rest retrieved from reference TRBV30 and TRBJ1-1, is SQTIHQWPATLVQPVGSPLSLECTVEGTSNPNLYWYRQAAGRGLQLLFYSVGIGQISSEVPQNLSASRPQDRQFILSSKKLLLSDSGFYLCAWSVMAVATEAFFGQGTRLTVV.